This TCR beta chain was recorded in a study of neoadjuvant anti-PD-1 for oral cavity cancer. Overall study: Around day 43, patients without progression received a fourth nivolumab dose before surgery.

Analysis of PBMCs was direct, with no culture step. V trimming: 6 bases; J trimming: 7 bases; junction bases outside the gene matches: 14. Per germline, CDR1 MNHNY and CDR2 SVGAGI (reference sequence). The CDR3 is 16 amino acids. Study-wide results and caveats: Treg/Th17 ratio rose with pretreatment blood and fell with post-treatment tumor TCRbeta clonality.

This clone occurred once. The target antigen is unknown. TCRdb keeps only in-frame clones here, not all; method: immunoSEQ multiplex PCR. The sample has just over 14,000 clones, roughly 74% seen once. Here the sequenced sample was PBMCs, taken before nivolumab (anti-PD-1) treatment. V usage is TRBV6-6 and J usage is TRBJ1-4, with TRBD1 identical over 7 bases. This receptor was identified in a person aged 35-79 years with oral cavity squamous cell carcinoma. The CDR3 region has the DNA TGTGCCAGCAGCCACGGCGTGGAGGGGGCGGGTGAAAAACTGTTTTTT. Protein sequence: CASSHGVEGAGEKLFF.